Sequencing of this T cell receptor (beta chain) was carried out in a study of low-dose radiotherapy and immunotherapy resistance in tumors. Specified time point: after trial treatment. Treatment reported: LDRT plus nivolumab, ipilimumab, low-dose cyclophosphamide and aspirin (RACIN trial). This CDR3 has 15 amino acids. Trimming at V came to 4 bases and at J to 4 bases, leaving 8 bases not matched to a gene. Germline CDR1 is SGHRS and CDR2 is YFSETQ. TRAV- and TRBV-specific primers, spanning alpha and beta chains, primed first-strand cDNA. Using a constant-region primer together with a V-primer adapter, TCRs were subjected to around 20 PCR cycles of amplification. After the mRNA was isolated, it was amplified using in vitro transcription. TCRdb ran MiXCR on the reads and lists one entry per CDR3 protein. The sample consists of 30,000 to 40,000 distinct CDR3 sequences, more than 20% of them appearing once.

The sequence derives from a female donor with ovarian cancer. The sequences come from PBMCs, collected after low-dose radiotherapy plus immunotherapy. The V call is TRBV5-1, the J call TRBJ1-1; 9 nucleotides line up with TRBD1. CDR3 bases: TGCGCCAGCAGCCCCGGACAGGGGACGGGCACTGAAGCTTTCTTT. Protein product: CASSPGQGTGTEAFF. Supplemented by reference TRBV5-1 and TRBJ1-1, the full variable domain reads KAGVTQTPRYLIKTRGQQVTLSCSPISGHRSVSWYQQTPGQGLQFLFEYFSETQRNKGNFPGRFSGRQFSNSRSEMNVSTLELGDSALYLCASSPGQGTGTEAFFGQGTRLTVV.